This TCR beta chain is from a study of blood T cell repertoires in COVID-19 (dated by TCRdb to the early 2020s). At the level of the whole study: Samples from collaborators originated in the United States, Italy and Spain and spanned both the acute and convalescent phases of COVID-19. Nearly every sample came with metadata listing a de-identified subject ID, COVID-19 status, age in years and sex. The repertoires were made available in a free public database intended to serve as a resource for research on the immune response to SARS-CoV-2. The prospective study material was composed of cDNA or gDNA derived from T cells, B-cell-depleted T cells, or PBMCs. HLA class I and class II types, where available, came from metadata supplied by the sample provider rather than from assay-based typing. Subjects who had been exposed to COVID-19, were actively infected with it, or had recovered from it provided the deeply sampled blood TCRbeta repertoires that made up the dataset. The samples were drawn from the first 160 participants of the ongoing ImmuneRACE study and from 1,254 subjects provided by 6 global collaborators. Broader findings and caveats from the paper: Clinical and demographic metadata were provided uncurated, with the amount varying by source and participant.

CDR1 and CDR2 (MGHDK, SYGVNS) derive from the germline V gene. There are 13 amino acids in the CDR3, from cysteine to phenylalanine inclusive. Only CDR3 DNA is held: 39 bases, read in frame from base 1. V is clipped by 8 bases and J by 4 bases, and the sequence between their germline boundaries is 14 bases long. The immunoSEQ Assay, a bias-controlled multiplex PCR, was used to amplify TCRbeta CDR3 regions from genomic DNA. In the authors' own workflow: Within the assay, amplification of reference gene primers was used to estimate how many nucleated cells each sample contained. To quantify the absolute abundance of each unique TCRbeta CDR3 rearrangement, sequence reads were collapsed and filtered. For each sample, productive Simpson clonality was calculated as the square root of Simpson's diversity index over productive rearrangements. The table comes from immuneACCESS by way of TCRdb, which keeps in-frame sequences with V and J called. Part of the clones is missing from these tables; in studies checked, under half for an unresolved V gene and the rest for unknown reasons. V, J and clone size reflect that table, while D and trimming were determined from the DNA. The sample table holds about 130,000 clones, of which around 90% were seen once. The ten largest account for approximately 3.7% of the sample.

This clone was counted once. The antigen it binds to is not known. No base qualities exist here, and no much larger clone lies one base off it. The collaborating institutions used their own protocols to collect whole blood in K2EDTA tubes. For TCRbeta analysis, collaborators shipped samples as frozen whole blood, isolated PBMCs, or DNA extracted from either of those sample types. The TCR comes from a man aged 45-65 years with active COVID-19. Sample: peripheral blood. The chain is assembled from TRBV25-1 and TRBJ1-2, with no confident D gene call. The CDR3 sequence is CASQEGGRYGYTF. The DNA is as follows: TGTGCCAGCCAAGAGGGAGGCCGCTATGGCTACACCTTC.